This TCR beta chain was retrieved from a study of response to subunit inactivated influenza vaccine. Overall study results and limits: Every seasonal influenza vaccination brings in few new T cells, the authors suggested.

This clonotype was picked up a small number of times. Its specificity is unknown. One entry per CDR3 protein results from TCRdb running MiXCR on the RT-PCR reads. The repertoire holds over 150,000 distinct CDR3 sequences, with about a tenth as singletons. The germline V gene encodes CDR1 LGHDT and CDR2 YNNKEL (reference sequence). The CDR3 extends over 15 amino acids. The ends lost 4 bases at V and 4 bases at J; junction bases unmatched: 7. The chain combines TRBV3-1 with TRBJ2-1; TRBD1 agrees at 7 bases. The receptor was isolated from a man aged 45-65 years who received an inactivated influenza vaccine. Material: non-naive T cells sorted from PBMCs, obtained roughly 6 weeks after vaccination. Here the CDR3 DNA reads TGTGCCAGCAGCCGAACGACAGGGTCTTACAATGAGCAGTTCTTC. Protein product: CASSRTTGSYNEQFF.